What follows are 25 T cell receptor beta chains derived from one specimen sequenced in a study of pediatric ulcerative colitis (dated by TCRdb to between 2017 and 2020). Library preparation used the immunoSEQ multiplex PCR assay. Held by TCRdb, this immuneACCESS table contains in-frame sequences only and omits some clones. Under half of the omission traces to an unresolved V gene where checked; the cause of the rest is unknown. This sample is represented by tens of thousands of clones; 70% to 80% of them were singletons. Together, the top ten hold about 5.2% of the sample. Sequencing was performed on blood. The receptor set was obtained from a boy aged 10-17 years with moderate ulcerative colitis.

In this sample, this clone turned up a few times. V is TRBV15 and J is TRBJ2-4; D gene unclear. Trimming left V 3 bases short and J 1 base short, with 7 bases between. Germline V gene data show CDR1 as LNHNV and CDR2 as YYDKDF (reference sequence). The CDR3 has 14 amino acids. The CDR3: CATSSGRAKNIQYF. As DNA, the CDR3 is TGTGCCACCAGCAGCGGCCGGGCCAAAAACATTCAGTACTTC. Complete variable domain (other parts from reference TRBV15 and TRBJ2-4): DAMVIQNPRYQVTQFGKPVTLSCSQTLNHNVMYWYQQKSSQAPKLLFHYYDKDFNNEADTPDNFQSRRPNTSFCFLDIRSPGLGDTAMYLCATSSGRAKNIQYFGAGTRLSVL.

The chain is built from TRBV19 and TRBJ1-2; D remains unclear. The CDR3 totals 13 residues. Germline CDR1 is LNHDA and CDR2 is SQIVND (reference sequence). The V gene lost 5 bases and the J gene lost 0 bases, with 7 bases spanning the gap. The CDR3 DNA reads TGTGCCAGTAGTCCGAGGGCTAACTATGGCTACACCTTC. Encoded protein: CASSPRANYGYTF.

The chain joins TRBV2 to TRBJ1-5, with D possibly matching TRBD1 (5 bases). This CDR3 has 16 residues. The germline gives CDR1 SNHLY, CDR2 FYNNEI. With 2 bases removed from V and 4 bases from J, the gap between germline ends came to 15 bases. The CDR3 loop is CASSERVIRGNQPQHF. Here the CDR3 DNA reads TGTGCCAGCAGTGAACGGGTCATTCGGGGGAATCAGCCCCAGCATTTT.

V gene TRBV7-9 combines with J gene TRBJ1-2; unclear D gene. The CDR3 spans 14 residues. V gave up 5 bases and J gave up 2 bases, with 12 bases separating them. Germline V gene data show CDR1 as SEHNR and CDR2 as FQNEAQ (reference sequence). CDR3 DNA: TGTGCCAGCAGCAAAGAGGACGGGAACTATGGCTACACCTTC. This translates into CASSKEDGNYGYTF. Looking up the rest from reference TRBV7-9 and TRBJ1-2 gives the full variable domain: DTGVSQNPRHKITKRGQNVTFRCDPISEHNRLYWYRQTLGQGPEFLTYFQNEAQLEKSRLLSDRFSAERPKGSFSTLEIQRTEQGDSAMYLCASSKEDGNYGYTFGSGTRLTVV.

The rearrangement links TRBV28 to TRBJ2-1, with a possible D match to TRBD2 (6 bases). The CDR3 runs 15 residues. Germline V lookup: CDR1 MDHEN, CDR2 SYDVKM. V was trimmed by 8 bases and J by 4 bases, leaving 18 bases between them. The CDR3 nucleotides read TGTGCCAGCGCCTGGGAAAGCGGGTTGTACAATGAGCAGTTCTTC. It translates to CASAWESGLYNEQFF.

The chain couples TRBV13 to TRBJ1-1, with 7 bases that match TRBD1. The trim removed 5 bases at V and 1 base at J, leaving 1 base unmatched. Per the germline V gene, CDR1 is PRHDT and CDR2 is FYEKMQ (reference sequence). The CDR3 runs 13 residues. The CDR3 reads CASSDRANTEAFF. The CDR3 DNA reads as TGTGCCAGCAGCGACAGGGCGAACACTGAAGCTTTCTTT.

This clone was seen a handful of times. The chain carries TRBV19 and TRBJ1-6; no firm D call. Germline V lookup: CDR1 LNHDA, CDR2 SQIVND (reference sequence). The CDR3 is made up of 13 amino acids. V was pared by 0 bases and J by 10 bases, with 7 bases between. This CDR3 is CASSIDSQSPLHF. The CDR3 bases are TGTGCCAGTAGTATAGACAGTCAATCACCCCTCCACTTT. The complete variable domain, with remaining parts taken from reference TRBV19 and TRBJ1-6, reads DGGITQSPKYLFRKEGQNVTLSCEQNLNHDAMYWYRQDPGQGLRLIYYSQIVNDFQKGDIAEGYSVSREKKESFPLTVTSAQKNPTAFYLCASSIDSQSPLHFGNGTRLTVT.

This chain uses TRBV7-9 with TRBJ1-1; D remains unclear. Germline loops: CDR1 SEHNR, CDR2 FQNEAQ (reference sequence). The CDR3 runs 11 residues. The germline V and J ends were trimmed by 1 base and 11 bases, with 8 bases remaining between them. CDR3 sequence: CASSLEVAAFF. The CDR3 DNA reads TGTGCCAGCAGCTTAGAGGTGGCCGCTTTCTTT.

The chain couples TRBV7-9 to TRBJ1-3; D is unresolved. CDR3 length equals 15 residues. Trimming removed 5 bases from V and 0 bases from J, with 11 bases in between. Germline loops: CDR1 SEHNR, CDR2 FQNEAQ (reference sequence). The CDR3 sequence: CASSLGPSSGNTIYF. The CDR3 nucleotides are TGTGCCAGCAGCCTAGGGCCATCCTCTGGAAACACCATATATTTT.

This chain connects TRBV11-1 to TRBJ2-5; D may be TRBD2 (5 bases). CDR3 length: 14 residues. V was pared by 3 bases and J by 1 base, with 9 bases between. CDR1 SGHAT and CDR2 FQDESV come from the germline V gene (reference sequence). CDR3 in amino acids: CASSFLGSQETQYF. CDR3 in DNA: TGTGCCAGCAGCTTTCTAGGGAGCCAAGAGACCCAGTACTTC.

Only one count was recorded for this clone. CDR3 in amino acids: CAWSAGWPGLNGYTF. The DNA of the CDR3 is TGTGCCTGGAGTGCCGGATGGCCGGGTTTAAATGGCTACACCTTC. The chain joins TRBV30 to TRBJ1-2; D unclear. This CDR3 contains 15 residues. The germline V gene encodes CDR1 GTSNPN and CDR2 SVGIG (reference sequence). V lost 1 base to trimming and J lost 6 bases, with 18 bases between them.

V and J are TRBV29-1 and TRBJ1-5; D ambiguous. The germline V gene encodes CDR1 SQVTM and CDR2 ANQGSEA. The length of the CDR3 is 11 residues. V lost 2 bases and J 10 bases, leaving 9 bases between the germline ends. The CDR3 is CSVEPTVPQHF. CDR3 nucleotides: TGCAGCGTTGAACCGACTGTTCCCCAGCATTTT. Combining the CDR3 with reference TRBV29-1 and TRBJ1-5 gives the whole variable domain SAVISQKPSRDICQRGTSLTIQCQVDSQVTMMFWYRQQPGQSLTLIATANQGSEATYESGFVIDKFPISRPNLTFSTLTVSNMSPEDSSIYLCSVEPTVPQHFGDGTRLSIL.

CDR3 DNA: TGTGCCAGCAGCTTCGGTCAGAGCACAGATACGCAGTATTTT. Protein product: CASSFGQSTDTQYF. The chain couples TRBV7-2 to TRBJ2-3; D is uncertain. The V end lost 3 bases, the J end lost 0 bases, and 7 bases lay between the germline ends. Germline V CDR1 and CDR2: SGHTA, FQGNSA. The CDR3 sequence is 14 residues long.

This sequence joins TRBV7-2 and TRBJ2-7; 11 bases are a match to TRBD1. Per germline, CDR1 SGHTA and CDR2 FQGNSA. The CDR3 is made up of 16 amino acids. The ends lost 5 bases at V and 4 bases at J; junction bases unmatched: 10. This CDR3 is CASSTPPGQGVYEQYF. The CDR3 DNA follows: TGTGCCAGCAGCACCCCTCCGGGACAGGGGGTATACGAGCAGTACTTC.

The genes are TRBV5-1 and TRBJ2-3; 8 bases align to TRBD2. From germline, CDR1 is SGHRS and CDR2 YFSETQ. The J segment lost 5 bases and the V segment lost 0 bases, leaving 5 bases of the junction unmatched. The CDR3 extends over 15 amino acids. The CDR3 protein is CASSLAGTSKDTQYF. The CDR3 DNA reads as TGCGCCAGCAGCTTGGCCGGGACTAGTAAAGATACGCAGTATTTT. The whole variable domain, filled in from reference TRBV5-1 and TRBJ2-3, reads KAGVTQTPRYLIKTRGQQVTLSCSPISGHRSVSWYQQTPGQGLQFLFEYFSETQRNKGNFPGRFSGRQFSNSRSEMNVSTLELGDSALYLCASSLAGTSKDTQYFGPGTRLTVL.

This clone was seen a few times. This sequence joins TRBV4-1 and TRBJ2-1; either TRBD1 or TRBD2 may fit D (5 bases each). This CDR3 region has 14 residues. V was pared by 3 bases and J by 4 bases, with 10 bases between. Germline loops: CDR1 MGHRA, CDR2 YSYEKL. CDR3 DNA: TGCGCCAGCAGCCAGCTGGGGGAATACAATGAGCAGTTCTTC. This sequence encodes CASSQLGEYNEQFF.

The CDR3 is CASSEGPGGTQNSPLHF. The CDR3 region has the DNA TGTGCCAGCAGCGAAGGGCCAGGCGGGACACAAAATTCACCCCTCCACTTT. This chain joins TRBV4-2 and TRBJ1-6; maybe TRBD1 (6 bases). The CDR3 length is 17 residues. Trimming took off 5 bases at V and 7 bases at J, with 21 bases between the two ends. CDR1 and CDR2 (germline): LGHNA, YNFKEQ.

The chain uses TRBV9 and TRBJ2-3, with a tentative D call TRBD2 (5 bases). CDR1 is SGDLS and CDR2 is YYNGEE in the germline V gene. The V end was cut by 0 bases, the J end by 6 bases, with 11 bases between. The CDR3 spans 14 residues. Here the CDR3 DNA reads TGTGCCAGCAGCGTAGCGCTAGCAGCGGATACGCAGTATTTT. Translated, it gives CASSVALAADTQYF.

Only one count was recorded for this clone. This chain joins TRBV19 and TRBJ2-7, with 8 positions matching TRBD2. The CDR3 length is 14 residues. Germline assignment: CDR1 LNHDA and CDR2 SQIVND (reference sequence). J was trimmed by 4 bases and V by 3 bases; bases with no gene match: 5. CDR3 region: CASSMERERYEQYF. CDR3 nucleotides: TGTGCCAGTAGTATGGAGCGGGAGAGGTACGAGCAGTACTTC.

The chain is built from TRBV6-1 and TRBJ2-5; no clear D gene. The CDR3 totals 13 residues. V lost 7 bases to trimming and J lost 2 bases, with 11 bases between them. Germline V gene sequence: CDR1 MNHNS, CDR2 SASEGT. The CDR3 protein is CASTLEAQETQYF. The CDR3 bases are TGTGCCAGCACCCTAGAAGCGCAAGAGACCCAGTACTTC.

V gene TRBV15 combines with J gene TRBJ1-2, with D maybe TRBD1 (5 bases). V was cut by 0 bases and J by 3 bases, with 14 bases left in between. Germline CDR1 is LNHNV and CDR2 is YYDKDF (reference sequence). The CDR3 extends over 16 amino acids. The CDR3 DNA follows: TGTGCCACCAGCAGAGATGTAGGGGCGGGTCACTATGGCTACACCTTC. Its translation: CATSRDVGAGHYGYTF.

This clone was seen a few times. This rearrangement joins TRBV7-8 to TRBJ1-1; 7 nucleotides align to TRBD1. The CDR3 has 15 amino acids. The germline CDR1 and CDR2 sequences are SGHVS and FQNEAQ. V trimming: 1 base; J trimming: 3 bases; junction bases outside the gene matches: 5. CDR3 protein: CASSLEGAKYTEAFF. The CDR3 nucleotides are TGTGCCAGCAGCTTAGAGGGGGCGAAGTACACTGAAGCTTTCTTT.

This clone occurred once. This chain connects TRBV4-1 to TRBJ1-1; D not certain. The CDR3 covers 15 residues. V was clipped by 3 bases and J by 2 bases, with 13 bases between them. CDR1 and CDR2 from the germline V gene are MGHRA and YSYEKL. CDR3 protein: CASSQPFTVNTEAFF. Here the CDR3 DNA reads TGCGCCAGCAGCCAGCCCTTCACAGTTAACACTGAAGCTTTCTTT.

The chain is built from TRBV19 and TRBJ2-4; 8 nucleotides agree with TRBD1. J was trimmed by 5 bases and V by 3 bases; bases with no gene match: 12. Germline V gives CDR1 LNHDA, CDR2 SQIVND (reference sequence). The CDR3 covers 17 residues. CDR3 in amino acids: CASSMSGGASVQNIQYF. The CDR3 nucleotides are TGTGCCAGTAGTATGTCAGGGGGCGCTTCTGTCCAAAACATTCAGTACTTC. The whole variable domain, filled in from reference TRBV19 and TRBJ2-4, reads DGGITQSPKYLFRKEGQNVTLSCEQNLNHDAMYWYRQDPGQGLRLIYYSQIVNDFQKGDIAEGYSVSREKKESFPLTVTSAQKNPTAFYLCASSMSGGASVQNIQYFGAGTRLSVL.

The gene calls are TRBV30 and TRBJ1-1; D is ambiguous. Germline CDR1 GTSNPN, CDR2 SVGIG (reference sequence). CDR3 length equals 14 residues. The V gene lost 0 bases and the J gene lost 4 bases, with 12 bases spanning the gap. The CDR3, as DNA: TGTGCCTGGAGTGTAAACGGCGGGAGCACTGAAGCTTTCTTT. Its translation: CAWSVNGGSTEAFF.